A selection of T cell receptor beta chains follows, all from one sample in a study of a mutant IDH1 vaccine in newly diagnosed glioma. These receptors' antigens are unknown. Sequenced by immunoSEQ multiplex PCR; TCRdb stores in-frame clones only, minus some. The sample has about 60,000 clones; around 84% are singletons. The specimen comprised PBMCs, sampled from a glioma patient whose treatment included an IDH1 peptide vaccine. The receptor source for this set is a woman aged 50 to 60 with glioma. CDR3s include the opening cysteine and the closing phenylalanine or tryptophan.

>TRBV5-3|TRBJ2-2
CARSSDTGELFF
>TRBV11-3|TRBJ2-5
CASSLDLKGGGETQYF
>TRBV7-2|TRBJ1-2
CASSSDVTRKWGYTF
>TRBV19|TRBJ1-5
CASSLGQGKNQPQHF
>TRBV10-3|TRBJ1-2
CAISETGSGYGYTF
>TRBV6-1|TRBJ1-6
CASGRLNSPLHF
>TRBV7-9|TRBJ1-2
CASSLGQGQGYTF
>TRBV6-5|TRBJ1-1
CASSYTRQGNTEAFF
>TRBV27|TRBJ1-6
CASSLGVRTGVRNRSYNSPLHF
>TRBV5-1|TRBJ2-5
CASMIPGQETQYF
>TRBV9|TRBJ2-1
CASSVETGYINEQFF
>TRBV6-1|TRBJ2-4
CASRREALPKNIQYF
>TRBV29-1|TRBJ1-2
CSVSGGTNYGYTF
>TRBV4-3|TRBJ2-6
CASSQWGAGANVLTF
>TRBV10-3|TRBJ1-6
CAIHRDRNSPLHF
>TRBV4-1|TRBJ1-5
CASSQAGTGDSNQPQHF
>TRBV10-3|TRBJ2-7
CAISESIRTYEQYF
>TRBV7-9|TRBJ2-2
CASSFLPGSTGELFF
>TRBV18|TRBJ1-6
CASSPPPGGYNSPLHF
>TRBV7-3|TRBJ1-1
CASSPGGTSNTEAFF
>TRBV5-4|TRBJ1-4
CASSLAEGVGKEKLFF
>TRBV7-2|TRBJ1-1
CASTSRRGAEAFF
>TRBV4-1|TRBJ1-1
CASTPGQGAGTEAFF
>TRBV7-9|TRBJ2-7
CASSLYGTSNYEQYF
>TRBV6-6|TRBJ1-3
CASRITDSGNTIYF
>TRBV10-3|TRBJ1-3
CAIRVQGNTIYF
>TRBV6-6|TRBJ2-3
CASRQGVDTQYF
>TRBV6-1|TRBJ1-2
CASREGGGYGYTF
>TRBV7-9|TRBJ1-1
CASSLGEGTEAFF
>TRBV6-1|TRBJ1-4
CASSENGLNEKLFF
>TRBV7-3|TRBJ2-3
CASSETSGTDTQYF
>TRBV6-4|TRBJ2-3
CASSEVDPTDTQYF
>TRBV4-1|TRBJ1-4
CASRNGRMATNEKLFF
>TRBV7-2|TRBJ1-3
CASTLRGTAAGNTIYF
>TRBV9|TRBJ1-3
CASSVRSGTSGNTIYF
>TRBV5-4|TRBJ1-6
CASSLYRASPLHF
>TRBV2|TRBJ2-2
CARGGVNTGELFF
>TRBV5-8|TRBJ2-3
CASSWGRVSTDTQYF
>TRBV11-1|TRBJ1-3
CASSRNRGTGNTIYF
>TRBV5-1|TRBJ2-5
CASSLLRTQETQYF
>TRBV10-3|TRBJ2-5
CAISPTSGWETQYF
>TRBV18|TRBJ1-1
CASSQGTGMNTEAFF
>TRBV6-5|TRBJ2-3
CASSYGGGMNTQYF
>TRBV19|TRBJ1-4
CASRNSGTGGLTNEKLFF
>TRBV5-6|TRBJ1-5
CASRLGASNQPQHF
>TRBV6-5|TRBJ1-5
CASSPRGNQPQHF
>TRBV6-1|TRBJ1-5
CASSDNRVQPQHF